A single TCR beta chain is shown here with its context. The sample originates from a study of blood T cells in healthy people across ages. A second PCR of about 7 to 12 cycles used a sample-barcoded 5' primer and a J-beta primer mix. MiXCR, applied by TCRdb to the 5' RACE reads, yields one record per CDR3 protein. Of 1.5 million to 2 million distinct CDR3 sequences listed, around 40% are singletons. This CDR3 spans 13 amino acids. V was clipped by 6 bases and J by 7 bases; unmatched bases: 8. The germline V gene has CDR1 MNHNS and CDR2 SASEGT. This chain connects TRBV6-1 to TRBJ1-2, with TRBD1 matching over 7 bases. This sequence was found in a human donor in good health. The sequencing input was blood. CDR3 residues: CASRGQLKAGYTF. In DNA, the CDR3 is TGTGCCAGCAGGGGACAGCTGAAGGCTGGCTACACCTTC.